These 24 T cell receptor beta chains were sequenced from one sample in a study of Ad26.COV2.S vaccination and SARS-CoV-2 variants (dated by TCRdb to the early 2020s). The method was the immunoSEQ multiplex PCR assay. The immuneACCESS repertoire file appears here via TCRdb, limited to in-frame rearrangements. These files lack a portion of the clones; in checked studies, under half of the deficit traces to unresolved V genes, and the cause of the others is not known. Counted in this sample were about 430,000 clones; approximately 92% of them appeared once. About 12% of the sample belongs to the ten largest clones. The label giving this sample's treatment or condition can be read as: some 20 received Ad26.COV2.S at low or high dose, single or two shots; a few received placebo; per-sample allocation not given. For vaccine and placebo recipients, the sequenced repertoires came from samples collected on day 63 after the first injection.

Sequences were derived from peripheral blood, sampled in a trial of Ad26.COV2.S vaccine versus placebo. These receptors were collected from a person aged 18-60 years who received the Ad26.COV2.S COVID-19 vaccine or a placebo.

The rearrangement uses TRBV11-2 and TRBJ1-1; D perhaps matches TRBD1 (5 bases). CDR1 and CDR2 (germline): SGHAT, FQNNGV. The CDR3 loop spans 14 amino acids. With 5 bases removed from V and 10 bases from J, the gap between germline ends came to 20 bases. The CDR3 DNA sequence: TGTGCCAGCAGCCTAATCGGGGGGACCCCTCGAGCTTTCTTT. Its protein product is CASSLIGGTPRAFF. Variable domain in full (rest from reference TRBV11-2 and TRBJ1-1): EAGVAQSPRYKIIEKRQSVAFWCNPISGHATLYWYQQILGQGPKLLIQFQNNGVVDDSQLPKDRFSAERLKGVDSTLKIQPAKLEDSAVYLCASSLIGGTPRAFFGQGTRLTVV.

V is TRBV7-9 and J is TRBJ2-6; D is possibly TRBD2 (5 bases). V was shortened by 5 bases and J by 0 bases, with 11 bases between the two germline ends. Germline loops: CDR1 SEHNR, CDR2 FQNEAQ (reference sequence). This CDR3 region has 16 residues. DNA of the CDR3: TGTGCCAGCAGCCCCGTAGGAGGCTCTGGGGCCAACGTCCTGACTTTC. It yields the protein CASSPVGGSGANVLTF.

The chain has TRBV11-2 and TRBJ2-3; D is possibly TRBD2 (6 bases). Per the germline V gene, CDR1 is SGHAT and CDR2 is FQNNGV. Trimming left V 5 bases short and J 2 bases short, with 17 bases between. The CDR3 sequence is 16 residues long. The CDR3 coding sequence is TGTGCCAGCAGCCGCCAACCGGGACTTAACACAGATACGCAGTATTTT. This translates into CASSRQPGLNTDTQYF.

The rearrangement uses TRBV6-1 and TRBJ1-5; D gene unclear. CDR1 is MNHNS, CDR2 SASEGT, per germline. This CDR3 contains 13 residues. Trimming took 3 bases from V and 9 from J, leaving 12 bases between them. CDR3 nucleotide sequence: TGTGCCAGCAGTGAGGACCGGGAGTGGCCCCAGCATTTT. Its protein product is CASSEDREWPQHF.

This clone was seen only once. Additional DNA sequences in this sample encode the identical CDR3. The chain joins TRBV5-1 to TRBJ2-5; D uncertain. V was cut by 4 bases and J by 2 bases, with 3 bases left in between. Per germline, CDR1 SGHRS and CDR2 YFSETQ. The CDR3 is made up of 11 amino acids. CDR3 amino acids: CASSQQETQYF. The CDR3 DNA follows: TGCGCCAGCAGCCAACAAGAGACCCAGTACTTC.

The chain links TRBV14 to TRBJ2-1; 10 bases agree with TRBD2. CDR3 size: 15 residues. Germline trimming cut 4 bases from V and 7 bases from J; bases unmatched to any gene: 7. Germline lookup yields CDR1 SGHDN and CDR2 FVKESK. The CDR3 loop reads CASSPSGRNVNEQFF. CDR3 bases: TGTGCCAGCAGCCCTAGCGGGAGAAATGTGAATGAGCAGTTCTTC.

The genes are TRBV9 and TRBJ2-6; 8 bases are a match to TRBD2. Trimming took 0 bases from V and 0 from J; bases not matched to a gene: 5. The V gene's germline CDR1 is SGDLS and CDR2 YYNGEE. CDR3 length equals 18 residues. The DNA for the CDR3 is TGTGCCAGCAGCGTAGGTCTAGCGGGCTTCTCTGGGGCCAACGTCCTGACTTTC. Its translation: CASSVGLAGFSGANVLTF.

This clone was counted a single time. V and J are TRBV6-4 and TRBJ2-7, with 7 bases lining up with TRBD1. Germline V gives CDR1 MRHNA, CDR2 SNTAGT. This CDR3 region has 14 residues. The V and J ends lost 6 bases and 7 bases, in that order; junction bases with no gene match: 12. The CDR3 loop is CASRRQGKIEEQYF. The CDR3 DNA reads as TGTGCCAGCAGGCGACAGGGCAAAATTGAGGAGCAGTACTTC.

This chain joins TRBV5-4 and TRBJ1-1; 7 bases match TRBD1. Germline V gene data show CDR1 as SGHNT and CDR2 as YYREEE (reference sequence). J lost 2 bases, V lost 3 bases, and 4 bases had no gene match. The length of the CDR3 is 14 residues. CDR3 coding DNA: TGTGCCAGCAGCTCCCACAGGGGTAACACTGAAGCTTTCTTT. It codes for CASSSHRGNTEAFF. Drawing the rest from reference TRBV5-4 and TRBJ1-1, the complete variable domain is ETGVTQSPTHLIKTRGQQVTLRCSSQSGHNTVSWYQQALGQGPQFIFQYYREEENGRGNFPPRFSGLQFPNYSSELNVNALELDDSALYLCASSSHRGNTEAFFGQGTRLTVV.

The chain joins TRBV25-1 to TRBJ2-1; the D gene could be TRBD1 or TRBD2 (5 bases each). Germline loops: CDR1 MGHDK, CDR2 SYGVNS. This CDR3 spans 16 amino acids. Trimming removed 1 base at V and 4 bases at J, with 14 bases between. The CDR3 sequence is CASSEFLGDRYNEQFF. The CDR3 DNA follows: TGTGCCAGCAGTGAATTTTTGGGGGACCGGTACAATGAGCAGTTCTTC.

The J gene is TRBJ2-7, the V gene TRBV19; no clear D. CDR3 length: 13 residues. Trimming cost V 5 bases and J 2 bases, with 10 bases left between them. CDR1 is LNHDA and CDR2 is SQIVND in the germline V gene (reference sequence). The DNA of the CDR3 is TGTGCCAGTAGTTCTTACGGTACCTACGAGCAGTACTTC. This encodes CASSSYGTYEQYF.

In this sample, this clone turned up once. The chain carries TRBV10-1 and TRBJ2-7, with D possibly TRBD2 on 5 matching bases. The CDR3 is 15 residues long. The germline gives CDR1 WNHNN, CDR2 SYGVQD (reference sequence). The germline V and J ends were trimmed by 4 bases and 1 base, with 14 bases remaining between them. CDR3 DNA sequence: TGCGCCAGCAGTGGATCCAGTCGGGGATCCTACGAGCAGTACTTC. Its translation: CASSGSSRGSYEQYF.

The sample holds a few counts of this clone. The chain is built from TRBV5-1 and TRBJ2-7; either TRBD1 or TRBD2 may fit D (8 bases each). Between the trimmed V and J ends, which lost 4 bases and 7 bases, there was a span of 24 bases. CDR1 and CDR2 from the germline V gene are SGHRS and YFSETQ. This CDR3 has 16 residues. The CDR3 bases are TGCGCCAGCAGCCCGTGGACAGGGCTAACGGGAGGGGAGCAGTACTTC. Translation: CASSPWTGLTGGEQYF.

The chain joins TRBV6-1 to TRBJ2-1, with 11 bases lining up with TRBD2. Germline CDR1 MNHNS, CDR2 SASEGT. The CDR3 spans 18 residues. Trimming removed 4 bases from V and 0 bases from J; junction bases left unmatched: 8. In DNA, the CDR3 is TGTGCCAGCAGTGCCCGGGGACTAGCGGTTAGCTCCTACAATGAGCAGTTCTTC. It yields the protein CASSARGLAVSSYNEQFF.

CDR3 coding DNA: TGCGCCAGCAGTCCGGGACTTGAGGCTCCCTACGAGCAGTACTTC. Encoded protein: CASSPGLEAPYEQYF. The V gene is TRBV23-1, the J gene TRBJ2-7; perhaps TRBD2 as D (6 bases). TRBV23-1 is an ORF for which the function is uncertain. V lost 4 bases and J lost 2, with 15 bases in between. The CDR3 has 15 residues.

This rearrangement joins TRBV7-9 to TRBJ2-3; 8 nucleotides agree with TRBD1. The ends lost 5 bases at V and 1 base at J; junction bases unmatched: 11. The CDR3 is 17 amino acids. CDR1 is SEHNR, CDR2 FQNEAQ, per germline (reference sequence). CDR3 in DNA: TGTGCCAGCAGCCTGGGACCGGACAGGGATCGCACAGATACGCAGTATTTT. Amino acid sequence: CASSLGPDRDRTDTQYF.

The chain has TRBV5-4 and TRBJ1-1, with 7 bases lining up with TRBD1. Trimming removed 6 bases from V and 0 bases from J; junction bases left unmatched: 8. Germline assignment: CDR1 SGHNT and CDR2 YYREEE (reference sequence). The CDR3 spans 15 residues. The CDR3 DNA sequence: TGTGCCAGCACCACAGACAGGGCTTTGAACACTGAAGCTTTCTTT. It specifies CASTTDRALNTEAFF. Based on the CDR3 plus reference TRBV5-4 and TRBJ1-1, the full variable domain is ETGVTQSPTHLIKTRGQQVTLRCSSQSGHNTVSWYQQALGQGPQFIFQYYREEENGRGNFPPRFSGLQFPNYSSELNVNALELDDSALYLCASTTDRALNTEAFFGQGTRLTVV.

The V and J genes are TRBV9 and TRBJ1-1; D gene uncertain. V was shortened by 0 bases and J by 7 bases, with 7 bases between the two germline ends. The length of the CDR3 is 12 residues. CDR1 is SGDLS, CDR2 YYNGEE, per germline. The CDR3 spells CASSVVGDEAFF. The CDR3 DNA is TGTGCCAGCAGCGTAGTCGGGGATGAAGCTTTCTTT. Variable domain in full (rest from reference TRBV9 and TRBJ1-1): DSGVTQTPKHLITATGQRVTLRCSPRSGDLSVYWYQQSLDQGLQFLIQYYNGEERAKGNILERFSAQQFPDLHSELNLSSLELGDSALYFCASSVVGDEAFFGQGTRLTVV.

Regarding this clone: Other DNA sequences of this sample code for an identical CDR3. The V and J genes are TRBV30 and TRBJ2-7; 8 positions agree with TRBD1. This CDR3 spans 13 amino acids. After removal of 1 base from V and 7 bases from J, the junction contained 6 bases not matched to a gene. Germline V gene sequence: CDR1 GTSNPN, CDR2 SVGIG (reference sequence). The CDR3 DNA reads TGTGCCTGGAGTGCGCAGGGGGCGGGGGAGCAGTACTTC. This translates into CAWSAQGAGEQYF.

This clone was counted once. V usage is TRBV4-1 and J usage is TRBJ2-5, with 9 bases identical to TRBD1. The CDR3 loop spans 16 amino acids. J lost 2 bases, V lost 3 bases, and 7 bases had no gene match. The germline V gene encodes CDR1 MGHRA and CDR2 YSYEKL. Here the CDR3 reads CASSHGTGLGQETQYF. The CDR3 coding sequence is TGCGCCAGCAGCCACGGGACAGGGCTGGGGCAAGAGACCCAGTACTTC.

The V call is TRBV29-1, the J call TRBJ1-1; possible D gene TRBD1, 6 bases. With 1 base removed from V and 0 bases from J, the gap between germline ends came to 12 bases. CDR1 and CDR2 from the germline V gene are SQVTM and ANQGSEA. The CDR3 totals 15 residues. CDR3 in amino acids: CSVEGPGQLNTEAFF. The CDR3, as DNA: TGCAGCGTTGAAGGGCCGGGACAACTGAACACTGAAGCTTTCTTT.

The V call is TRBV5-4, the J call TRBJ1-1, with D possibly matching TRBD1 (5 bases). Germline CDR1 and CDR2: SGHNT and YYREEE (reference sequence). Trimming left V 4 bases short and J 2 bases short, with 18 bases between. CDR3 size: 16 residues. CDR3 in DNA: TGTGCCAGCAGCCCGGGACTCTTAGGGAGTAACACTGAAGCTTTCTTT. It is translated as CASSPGLLGSNTEAFF.

The table lists this clone with a count of one. This sequence joins TRBV5-1 and TRBJ2-5; 8 bases match TRBD2. Trimming removed 0 bases from V and 5 bases from J; junction bases left unmatched: 9. The CDR3 consists of 16 residues. Germline CDR1 SGHRS, CDR2 YFSETQ. CDR3 sequence (DNA): TGCGCCAGCAGCTTGGCGCCTGGTAGCGGGACTGAGACCCAGTACTTC. Translation gives CASSLAPGSGTETQYF.

This clone was seen once. J is TRBJ1-5 and V is TRBV28; no clear D. Trimming left V 6 bases short and J 4 bases short, with 4 bases between. CDR1 and CDR2 (germline): MDHEN, SYDVKM. This CDR3 region has 11 residues. DNA for the CDR3: TGTGCCAGCAGCCCGAATCAGCCCCAGCATTTT. Encoded protein: CASSPNQPQHF.